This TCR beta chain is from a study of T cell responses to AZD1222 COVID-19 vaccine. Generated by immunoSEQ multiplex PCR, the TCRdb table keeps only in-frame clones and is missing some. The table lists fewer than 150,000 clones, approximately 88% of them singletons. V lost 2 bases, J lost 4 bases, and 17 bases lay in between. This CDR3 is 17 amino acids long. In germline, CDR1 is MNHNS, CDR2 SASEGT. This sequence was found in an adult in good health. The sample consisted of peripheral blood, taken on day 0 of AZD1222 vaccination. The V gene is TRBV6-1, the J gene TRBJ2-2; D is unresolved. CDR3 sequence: CASSELAAGATTGELFF. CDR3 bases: TGTGCCAGCAGTGAATTGGCGGCAGGAGCGACCACCGGGGAGCTGTTTTTT.